Below, one TCR beta chain is given with its context. What it binds is not known. The sample is drawn from a study of cytomegalovirus exposure and HLA in healthy donors. About the study: From donors who were HLA-typed, an early data release held approximately 84 million unique TCRs. Findings of the study overall: Within an earlier analysis, most TCR beta V segments proved productive either about 90% or about 30% of the time.

Germline CDR1 reads GTSNPN; CDR2 reads SVGIG (reference sequence). V was clipped by 0 bases and J by 8 bases, with 13 bases between them. The CDR3 is 14 amino acids. The PCR had 60 Vbeta and 13 Jbeta primers. The data were produced by immunoSEQ multiplex PCR, yet TCRdb's version contains in-frame clones alone and is incomplete. Of roughly 260,000 clones in the sample, roughly 81% were seen once. This receptor was taken from a woman between 40 and 55 years old in good health and CMV-seropositive. This chain links TRBV30 with TRBJ1-4; D is possibly TRBD1 (5 bases). Sequencing was done on a sample of PBMCs. The CDR3: CAWSVRGAGEKLFF. The CDR3 DNA is TGTGCCTGGAGTGTTCGCGGGGCAGGGGAAAAACTGTTTTTT.